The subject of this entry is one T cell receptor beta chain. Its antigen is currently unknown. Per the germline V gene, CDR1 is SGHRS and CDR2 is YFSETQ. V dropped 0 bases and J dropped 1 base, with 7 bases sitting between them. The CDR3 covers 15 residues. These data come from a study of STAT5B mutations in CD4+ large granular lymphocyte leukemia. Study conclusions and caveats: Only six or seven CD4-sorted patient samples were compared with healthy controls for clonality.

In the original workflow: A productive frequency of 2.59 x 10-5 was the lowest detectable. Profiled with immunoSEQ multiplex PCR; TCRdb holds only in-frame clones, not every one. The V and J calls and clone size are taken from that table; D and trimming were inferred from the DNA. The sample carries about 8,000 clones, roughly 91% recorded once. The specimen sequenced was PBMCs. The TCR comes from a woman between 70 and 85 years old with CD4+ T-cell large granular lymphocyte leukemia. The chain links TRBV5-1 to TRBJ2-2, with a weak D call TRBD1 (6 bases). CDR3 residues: CASSLEGENTGELFF. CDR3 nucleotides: TGCGCCAGCAGCTTGGAGGGGGAGAACACCGGGGAGCTGTTTTTT.